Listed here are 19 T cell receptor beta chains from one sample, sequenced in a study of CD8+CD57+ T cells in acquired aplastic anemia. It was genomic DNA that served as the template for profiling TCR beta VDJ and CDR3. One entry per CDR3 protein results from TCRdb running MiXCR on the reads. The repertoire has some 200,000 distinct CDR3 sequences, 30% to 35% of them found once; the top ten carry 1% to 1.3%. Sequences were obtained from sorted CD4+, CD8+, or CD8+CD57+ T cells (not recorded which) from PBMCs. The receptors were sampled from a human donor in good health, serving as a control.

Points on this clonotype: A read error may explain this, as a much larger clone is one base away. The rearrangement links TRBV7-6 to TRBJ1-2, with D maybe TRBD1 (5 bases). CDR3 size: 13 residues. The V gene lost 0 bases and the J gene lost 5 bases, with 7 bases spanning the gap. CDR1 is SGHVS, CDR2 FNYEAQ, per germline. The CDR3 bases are TGTGCCAGCAGCTTAGCGGCAGGGTATGGCTACACCTTC. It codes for CASSLAAGYGYTF.

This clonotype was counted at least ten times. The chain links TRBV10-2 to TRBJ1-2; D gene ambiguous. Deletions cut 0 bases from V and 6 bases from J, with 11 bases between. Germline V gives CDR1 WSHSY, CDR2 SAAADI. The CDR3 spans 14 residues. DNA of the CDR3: TGCGCCAGCAGTGAGTCACGAATGAGCGATGGCTACACCTTC. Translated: CASSESRMSDGYTF.

Here the CDR3 reads CATNGTGGEKLFF. CDR3 nucleotides: TGTGCCACCAACGGGACAGGAGGCGAAAAACTGTTTTTT. The V gene is TRBV24-1, the J gene TRBJ1-4, with 8 bases lining up with TRBD1. V gave up 8 bases and J gave up 8 bases; unmatched junction bases: 6. The V gene's germline CDR1 is KGHDR and CDR2 SFDVKD. The length of the CDR3 is 13 residues.

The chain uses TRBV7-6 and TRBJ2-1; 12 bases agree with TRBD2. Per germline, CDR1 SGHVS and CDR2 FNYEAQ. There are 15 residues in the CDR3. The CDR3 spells CARSWTSGNHNEQFF. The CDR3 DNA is TGTGCTAGATCCTGGACTAGCGGGAATCACAATGAGCAGTTCTTC.

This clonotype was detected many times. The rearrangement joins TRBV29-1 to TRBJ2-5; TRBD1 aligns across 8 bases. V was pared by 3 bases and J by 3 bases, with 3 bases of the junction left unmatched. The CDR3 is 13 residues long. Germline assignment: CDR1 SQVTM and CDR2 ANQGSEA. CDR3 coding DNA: TGCAGCGTTGAGGGGACAGGAAAAGAGACCCAGTACTTC. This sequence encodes CSVEGTGKETQYF.

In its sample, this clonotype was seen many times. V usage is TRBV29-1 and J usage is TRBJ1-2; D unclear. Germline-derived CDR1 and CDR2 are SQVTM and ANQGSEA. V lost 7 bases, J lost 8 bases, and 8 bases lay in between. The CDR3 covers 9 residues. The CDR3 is CSESRGYTF. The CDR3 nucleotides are TGCAGCGAGAGTAGGGGCTACACCTTC.

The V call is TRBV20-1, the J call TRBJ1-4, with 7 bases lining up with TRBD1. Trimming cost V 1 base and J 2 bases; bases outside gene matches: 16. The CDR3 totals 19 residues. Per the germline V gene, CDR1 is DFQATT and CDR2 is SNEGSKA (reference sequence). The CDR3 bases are TGCAGTGCTAGAGGGCCGGGACAGTGGGGTTCTGTGACTAATGAAAAACTGTTTTTT. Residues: CSARGPGQWGSVTNEKLFF.

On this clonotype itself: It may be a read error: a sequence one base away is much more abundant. CDR3 coding DNA: TGCGGTGCTAGCACAGGGTACTTCATGGAGACCCAGTACTTC. This encodes CGASTGYFMETQYF. The V call is TRBV20-1, the J call TRBJ2-5; a possible D gene is TRBD1 (6 bases). The CDR3 spans 14 residues. The germline CDR1 and CDR2 sequences are DFQATT and SNEGSKA (reference sequence).

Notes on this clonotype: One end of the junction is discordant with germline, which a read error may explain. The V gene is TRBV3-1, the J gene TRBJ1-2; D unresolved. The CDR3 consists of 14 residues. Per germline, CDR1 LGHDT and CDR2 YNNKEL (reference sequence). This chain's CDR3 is CASSRKEGGGGYAF. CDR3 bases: TGTGCCAGCAGCCGAAAGGAGGGAGGCGGTGGCTACGCCTTC.

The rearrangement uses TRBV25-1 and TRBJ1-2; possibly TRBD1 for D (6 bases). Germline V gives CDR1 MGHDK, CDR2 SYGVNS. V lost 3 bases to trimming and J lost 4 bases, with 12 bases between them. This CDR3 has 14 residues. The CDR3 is CASSEKGVGYGYTF. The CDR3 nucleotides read TGTGCCAGCAGTGAGAAGGGGGTGGGCTATGGCTACACCTTC.

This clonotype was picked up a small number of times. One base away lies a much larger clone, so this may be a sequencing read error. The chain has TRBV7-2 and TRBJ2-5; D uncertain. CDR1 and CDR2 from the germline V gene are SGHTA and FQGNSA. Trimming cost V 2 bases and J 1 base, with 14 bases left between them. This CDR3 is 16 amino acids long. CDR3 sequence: CASSLSWVATQETQYF. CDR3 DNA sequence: TGTGCCAGCAGCTTATCCTGGGTGGCAACCCAAGAGACCCAGTACTTC. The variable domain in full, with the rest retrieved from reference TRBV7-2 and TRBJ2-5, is GAGVSQSPSNKVTEKGKDVELRCDPISGHTALYWYRQSLGQGLEFLIYFQGNSAPDKSGLPSDRFSAERTGGSVSTLTIQRTQQEDSAVYLCASSLSWVATQETQYFGPGTRLLVL.

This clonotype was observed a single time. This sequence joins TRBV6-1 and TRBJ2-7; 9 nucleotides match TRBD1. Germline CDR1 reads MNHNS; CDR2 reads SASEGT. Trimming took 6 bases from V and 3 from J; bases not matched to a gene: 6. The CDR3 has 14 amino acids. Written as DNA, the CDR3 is TGTGCCAGCAGGAGGGACAGGGTAAACTACGAGCAGTACTTC. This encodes CASRRDRVNYEQYF.

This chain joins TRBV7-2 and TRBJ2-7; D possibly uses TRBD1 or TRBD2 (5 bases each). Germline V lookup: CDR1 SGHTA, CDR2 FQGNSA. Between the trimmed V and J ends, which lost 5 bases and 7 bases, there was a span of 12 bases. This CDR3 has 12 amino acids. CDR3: CASSEGTTEQYF. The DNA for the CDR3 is TGTGCCAGCAGCGAAGGGACCACGGAGCAGTACTTC.

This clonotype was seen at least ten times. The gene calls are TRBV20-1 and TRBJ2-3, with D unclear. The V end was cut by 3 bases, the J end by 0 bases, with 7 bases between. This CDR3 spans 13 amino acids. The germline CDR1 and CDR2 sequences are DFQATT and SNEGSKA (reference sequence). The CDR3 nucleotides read TGCAGTGCTAGCGGCTCTAGCACAGATACGCAGTATTTT. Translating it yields CSASGSSTDTQYF.

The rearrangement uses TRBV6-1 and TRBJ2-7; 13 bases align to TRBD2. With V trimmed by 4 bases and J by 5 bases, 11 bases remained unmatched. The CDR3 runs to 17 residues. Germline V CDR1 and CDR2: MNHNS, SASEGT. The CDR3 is CASSGRRFGLAGDEQYF. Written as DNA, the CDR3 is TGTGCCAGCAGTGGGCGGCGGTTCGGACTAGCGGGAGACGAGCAGTACTTC.

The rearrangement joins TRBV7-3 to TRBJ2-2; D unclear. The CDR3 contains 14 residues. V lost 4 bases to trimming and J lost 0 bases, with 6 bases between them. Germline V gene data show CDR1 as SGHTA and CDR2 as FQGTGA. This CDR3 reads CASSSIPNTGELFF. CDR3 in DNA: TGTGCCAGCAGCTCTATACCGAACACCGGGGAGCTGTTTTTT.

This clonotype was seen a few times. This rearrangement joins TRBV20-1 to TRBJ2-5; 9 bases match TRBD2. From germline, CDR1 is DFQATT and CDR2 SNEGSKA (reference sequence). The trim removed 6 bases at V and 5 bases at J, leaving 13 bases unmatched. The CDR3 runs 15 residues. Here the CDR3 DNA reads TGCAGTGCCGACGAAGGCGGGGGGGCCGGGGAGACCCAGTACTTC. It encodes CSADEGGGAGETQYF.

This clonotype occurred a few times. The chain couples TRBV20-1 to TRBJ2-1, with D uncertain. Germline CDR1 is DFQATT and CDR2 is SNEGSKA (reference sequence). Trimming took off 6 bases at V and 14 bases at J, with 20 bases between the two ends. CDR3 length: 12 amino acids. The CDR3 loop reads CSASDSGPRKFF. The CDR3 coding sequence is TGCAGTGCCTCCGATAGTGGCCCACGAAAGTTCTTC.

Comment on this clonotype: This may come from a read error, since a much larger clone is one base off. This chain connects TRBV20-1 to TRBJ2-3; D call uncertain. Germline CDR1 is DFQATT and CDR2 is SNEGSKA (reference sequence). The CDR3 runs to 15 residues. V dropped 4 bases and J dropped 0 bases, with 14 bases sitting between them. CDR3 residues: CSATIPPLSTDTQYF. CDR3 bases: TGCAGTGCTACGATACCTCCGCTTAGCACAGATACGCAGTATTTT.